What follows are 25 T cell receptor beta chains derived from one specimen sequenced in a study of cytomegalovirus exposure and HLA in healthy donors. Primers for the PCR totalled 60 Vbeta and 13 Jbeta. Assay: immunoSEQ multiplex PCR; the TCRdb copy retains only in-frame clones and omits some. The data include 110,000 to 150,000 clones; the top ten clones carry 2% to 3%. The sequenced material came from PBMCs. The receptors originated from a man aged 40-55 years in good health and CMV-seronegative.

The CDR3 loop reads CASSVGGQGIGELFF. Here the CDR3 DNA reads TGTGCCAGCAGCGTAGGGGGACAGGGAATCGGGGAGCTGTTTTTT. The chain is built from TRBV9 and TRBJ2-2; 9 bases are shared with TRBD1. The CDR3 loop spans 15 amino acids. From germline, CDR1 is SGDLS and CDR2 YYNGEE. With 0 bases clipped from V and 7 bases from J, the junction kept 4 bases outside the gene matches.

The J gene is TRBJ1-4, the V gene TRBV5-5; TRBD1 matches 8 bases. V lost 3 bases, J lost 12 bases, and 4 bases stayed unmatched. Germline CDR1 and CDR2: SGHKS and YYEKEE (reference sequence). The CDR3 spans 12 residues. The CDR3: CASSWETGELFF. Written as DNA, the CDR3 is TGTGCCAGCAGCTGGGAGACAGGGGAACTGTTTTTT.

V and J are TRBV19 and TRBJ1-2; 11 bases fit TRBD1. Germline V gives CDR1 LNHDA, CDR2 SQIVND (reference sequence). The CDR3 has 14 residues. Trimming took 5 bases from V and 6 from J; bases not matched to a gene: 5. The CDR3 region has the DNA TGTGCCAGTAGTGGGACAGGGGGTATGGATGGCTACACCTTC. Its translation: CASSGTGGMDGYTF.

The chain links TRBV9 to TRBJ2-7; 7 bases are a match to TRBD1. The length of the CDR3 is 14 residues. Germline CDR1 is SGDLS and CDR2 is YYNGEE. V shed 3 bases, J shed 6 bases, and the junction held 9 bases outside the gene matches. CDR3 sequence reads: CASSARDRATEQYF. DNA of the CDR3: TGTGCCAGCAGCGCCCGGGACAGAGCTACCGAGCAGTACTTC.

This sequence joins TRBV7-9 and TRBJ1-2, with unresolved D. The CDR3 spans 13 residues. V gave up 4 bases and J gave up 3 bases, with 9 bases separating them. Germline V gives CDR1 SEHNR, CDR2 FQNEAQ (reference sequence). This chain's CDR3 is CASSSGSDYGYTF. In nucleotides, the CDR3 is TGTGCCAGCAGCTCCGGGTCCGACTATGGCTACACCTTC.

The chain uses TRBV5-6 and TRBJ2-7, with TRBD1 matching over 9 bases. Unmatched junction bases numbered 7, after V lost 4 bases and J lost 2 bases. Germline V gene data show CDR1 as SGHDT and CDR2 as YYEEEE. This CDR3 is 15 amino acids long. The CDR3 reads CASSLAGTGTYEQYF. CDR3 coding DNA: TGTGCCAGCAGCCTGGCCGGGACAGGGACCTACGAGCAGTACTTC.

The genes are TRBV4-2 and TRBJ2-7; 8 bases match TRBD1. The trim removed 1 base at V and 4 bases at J, leaving 3 bases unmatched. CDR1 is LGHNA, CDR2 YNFKEQ, per germline. The CDR3 is 14 residues long. CDR3 amino acids: CASSQVQGAYEQYF. As DNA, the CDR3 is TGTGCCAGCAGCCAAGTCCAGGGGGCATACGAGCAGTACTTC.

The J gene is TRBJ2-5, the V gene TRBV5-8; 7 nucleotides agree with TRBD1. Germline CDR1 is SGHTS and CDR2 is YDEGEE. This CDR3 spans 15 amino acids. Trimming cost V 4 bases and J 4 bases; bases outside gene matches: 10. For the CDR3, the DNA is TGTGCCAGCAGCCGGGCTCGGGACAGAATAGAGACCCAGTACTTC. Translated: CASSRARDRIETQYF.

The rearrangement links TRBV7-9 to TRBJ1-6, with D unclear. The CDR3 runs to 16 residues. Germline-derived CDR1 and CDR2 are SEHNR and FQNEAQ (reference sequence). Trimming pared 5 bases from V and 4 bases from J, leaving 15 bases between. The CDR3 sequence is CASSRQVETYNSPLHF. For the CDR3, the DNA is TGTGCCAGCAGCCGGCAGGTTGAAACTTATAATTCACCCCTCCACTTT.

Worth noting for this clone: The germline gene is not matched at one end of the junction; a read error may be the cause. The chain employs TRBV28 and TRBJ1-2; maybe TRBD1 (5 bases). In germline, CDR1 is MDHEN, CDR2 SYDVKM. The CDR3 length is 13 residues. Written as DNA, the CDR3 is TGTGTCAGCAGTTTCTCCGGGGGCTATGGCTACACCTTC. Encoded protein: CVSSFSGGYGYTF.

This chain links TRBV10-3 with TRBJ1-1; D is uncertain. This CDR3 is built from 19 residues. Germline V gene sequence: CDR1 ENHRY, CDR2 SYGVKD. Trimming took 0 bases from V and 3 from J, leaving 23 bases between them. The CDR3 spells CAISESILREGNVDTEAFF. The CDR3 DNA reads TGTGCCATCAGTGAGTCGATTTTGAGGGAGGGCAACGTTGACACTGAAGCTTTCTTT.

The chain joins TRBV6-6 to TRBJ2-2, with 7 bases matching TRBD1. Germline V gives CDR1 MNHNY, CDR2 SVGAGI (reference sequence). The CDR3 is made up of 16 amino acids. V shed 4 bases, J shed 0 bases, and the junction held 5 bases outside the gene matches. As DNA, the CDR3 is TGTGCCAGCAGTTCCCCCAGGGGGTCGAACACCGGGGAGCTGTTTTTT. It encodes CASSSPRGSNTGELFF.

The chain carries TRBV6-1 and TRBJ1-1; TRBD1 agrees at 7 bases. The ends lost 6 bases at V and 0 bases at J; junction bases unmatched: 7. Germline V gene data show CDR1 as MNHNS and CDR2 as SASEGT. There are 15 residues in the CDR3. The CDR3: CASRPSGGLNTEAFF. The DNA for the CDR3 is TGTGCCAGCAGGCCTTCAGGGGGGTTGAACACTGAAGCTTTCTTT.

The chain is built from TRBV5-1 and TRBJ2-7; 10 bases map to TRBD1. The CDR3 has 14 residues. The germline V gene encodes CDR1 SGHRS and CDR2 YFSETQ. With 3 bases clipped from V and 4 bases from J, the junction kept 4 bases outside the gene matches. CDR3: CASSSSGQGYEQYF. The CDR3 bases are TGCGCCAGCAGCTCATCGGGACAGGGGTACGAGCAGTACTTC. Complete variable domain (other parts from reference TRBV5-1 and TRBJ2-7): KAGVTQTPRYLIKTRGQQVTLSCSPISGHRSVSWYQQTPGQGLQFLFEYFSETQRNKGNFPGRFSGRQFSNSRSEMNVSTLELGDSALYLCASSSSGQGYEQYFGPGTRLTVT.

The CDR3 region has the DNA TGTGCCAGCAGGGGCCTCAGCGGGGAAACAGATACGCAGTATTTT. Translation: CASRGLSGETDTQYF. The chain links TRBV2 to TRBJ2-3, with TRBD2 matching over 7 bases. Germline V lookup: CDR1 SNHLY, CDR2 FYNNEI. V was pared by 6 bases and J by 3 bases, with 9 bases of the junction left unmatched. The CDR3 spans 15 residues.

The chain joins TRBV19 to TRBJ2-3; D gene uncertain. Trimming pared 5 bases from V and 4 bases from J, leaving 7 bases between. The CDR3 has 12 amino acids. CDR1 is LNHDA, CDR2 SQIVND, per germline (reference sequence). The CDR3: CASSPRSDTQYF. The CDR3 DNA reads as TGTGCCAGTAGTCCCCGGTCAGATACGCAGTATTTT.

The chain is built from TRBV9 and TRBJ1-2, with 7 nucleotides matching TRBD1. The germline CDR1 and CDR2 sequences are SGDLS and YYNGEE. The CDR3 has 13 amino acids. Trimming removed 0 bases from V and 8 bases from J; junction bases left unmatched: 4. The CDR3 region is CASSVVEGGGYTF. In DNA, the CDR3 is TGTGCCAGCAGCGTAGTGGAAGGGGGCGGCTACACCTTC.

This rearrangement joins TRBV4-3 to TRBJ2-3; 12 nucleotides match TRBD2. The junction had 11 bases not matched to a gene; V was cut back by 1 base and J by 0 bases. CDR1 LGHNA and CDR2 YSLEER come from the germline V gene. This CDR3 contains 20 residues. CDR3 DNA sequence: TGCGCCAGCAGCCAAGCTTTACTAGCGGGGGGCTTTCCTAGCACAGATACGCAGTATTTT. It translates to CASSQALLAGGFPSTDTQYF.

This sequence joins TRBV6-1 and TRBJ2-1, with 7 bases matching TRBD2. CDR1 MNHNS and CDR2 SASEGT come from the germline V gene. There are 12 residues in the CDR3. V lost 11 bases to trimming and J lost 2 bases; unmatched junction nucleotides: 3. In DNA form, the CDR3 reads TGTGCCTCCGGGACTACCTACAATGAGCAGTTCTTC. It codes for CASGTTYNEQFF.

This CDR3 is CASSLGTSGIRETQYF. CDR3 in DNA: TGTGCCAGCAGCTTGGGGACTAGCGGGATTAGGGAGACCCAGTACTTC. This chain links TRBV5-4 with TRBJ2-5, with 12 bases fitting TRBD2. Germline V gene data show CDR1 as SGHNT and CDR2 as YYREEE (reference sequence). This CDR3 is 16 amino acids long. The J segment lost 5 bases and the V segment lost 0 bases, leaving 5 bases of the junction unmatched.

V is TRBV20-1 and J is TRBJ2-5, with 7 bases matching TRBD1. There are 11 residues in the CDR3. From germline, CDR1 is DFQATT and CDR2 SNEGSKA (reference sequence). Here the CDR3 DNA reads TGCAGCCTCCCAGGGGGAGAGACCCAGTACTTC. This encodes CSLPGGETQYF.

The genes are TRBV7-2 and TRBJ2-7; TRBD2 matches at 7 bases. Germline V gene data show CDR1 as SGHTA and CDR2 as FQGNSA. V shed 0 bases and J 2 bases; nucleotides not matched to a gene: 7. The CDR3 totals 16 residues. The DNA for the CDR3 is TGTGCCAGCAGCTTAGCGGGGGGGACGAGTGCCTACGAGCAGTACTTC. Translation: CASSLAGGTSAYEQYF.

The V gene is TRBV18, the J gene TRBJ1-2; 10 bases agree with TRBD1. The CDR3 loop spans 15 amino acids. Per the germline V gene, CDR1 is KGHSH and CDR2 is LQKENI. J gave up 3 bases and V 3 bases, and 4 bases lay outside the gene matches. The CDR3 loop is CASSPGQGGDYGYTF. The CDR3 DNA follows: TGTGCCAGCTCACCTGGACAGGGGGGTGACTATGGCTACACCTTC.

The V and J genes are TRBV7-6 and TRBJ1-5, with TRBD1 identical over 7 bases. Germline lookup yields CDR1 SGHVS and CDR2 FNYEAQ. The CDR3 contains 14 residues. Germline trimming cut 0 bases from V and 7 bases from J; bases unmatched to any gene: 3. CDR3 in DNA: TGTGCCAGCAGCTTAGCGACAGGGATCCAGCCCCAGCATTTT. Translation gives CASSLATGIQPQHF.

The V gene is TRBV9, the J gene TRBJ2-6, with 8 bases matching TRBD1. Trimming removed 2 bases from V and 6 bases from J; junction bases left unmatched: 7. This CDR3 region has 16 residues. In germline, CDR1 is SGDLS, CDR2 YYNGEE. The CDR3 is CASSVGQGRKANVLTF. CDR3 in DNA: TGTGCCAGCAGCGTCGGACAGGGAAGGAAGGCCAACGTCCTGACTTTC.